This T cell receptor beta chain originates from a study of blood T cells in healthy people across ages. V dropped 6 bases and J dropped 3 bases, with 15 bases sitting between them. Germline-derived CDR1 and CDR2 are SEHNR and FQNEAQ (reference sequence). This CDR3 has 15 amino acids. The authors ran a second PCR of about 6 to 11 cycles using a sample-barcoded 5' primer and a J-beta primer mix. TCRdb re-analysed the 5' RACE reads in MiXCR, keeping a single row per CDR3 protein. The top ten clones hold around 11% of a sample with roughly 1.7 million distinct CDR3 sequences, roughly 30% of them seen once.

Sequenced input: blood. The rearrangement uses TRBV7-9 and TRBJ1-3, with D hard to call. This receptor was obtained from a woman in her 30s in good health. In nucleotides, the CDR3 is TGTGCCAGCAGACAGCGGTTAGGGAGTGGAAACACCATATATTTT. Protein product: CASRQRLGSGNTIYF.